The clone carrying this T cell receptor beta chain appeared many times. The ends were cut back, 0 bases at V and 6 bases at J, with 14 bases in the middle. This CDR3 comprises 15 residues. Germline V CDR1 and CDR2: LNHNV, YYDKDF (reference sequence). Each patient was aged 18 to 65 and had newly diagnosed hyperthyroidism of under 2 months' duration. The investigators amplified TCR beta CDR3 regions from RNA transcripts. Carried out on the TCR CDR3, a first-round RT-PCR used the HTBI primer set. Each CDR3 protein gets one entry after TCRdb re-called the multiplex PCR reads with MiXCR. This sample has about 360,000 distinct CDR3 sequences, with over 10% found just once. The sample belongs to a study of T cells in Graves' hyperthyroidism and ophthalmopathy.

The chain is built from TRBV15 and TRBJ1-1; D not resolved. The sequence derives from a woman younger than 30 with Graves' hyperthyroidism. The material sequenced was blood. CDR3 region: CATSRERAVGAEAFF. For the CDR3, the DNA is TGTGCCACCAGCAGAGAGAGGGCAGTTGGGGCTGAAGCTTTCTTT.